This T cell receptor beta chain was retrieved from a study of T cells in Graves' hyperthyroidism and ophthalmopathy. Study-level findings and limits: Ophthalmopathy onset followed model prediction by a median approximately 6.2 months.

From germline, CDR1 is KGHDR and CDR2 SFDVKD. The CDR3 is 15 residues long. Unmatched junction bases numbered 9, after V lost 4 bases and J lost 5 bases. The CDR3 regions of TCR beta were amplified from RNA transcripts. A set of HTBI primers served as the primers for a first-round RT-PCR of the TCR CDR3. TCRdb ran MiXCR on the multiplex PCR reads and lists one entry per CDR3 protein. The data show hundreds of thousands of distinct CDR3 sequences, approximately 20% seen once. Among ophthalmopathy patients, the Clinical Activity Score reached at least 3, the NOSPECS grade reached at least 4, and duration remained under 3 months. This sample holds PBMCs from 10 ml fresh peripheral blood. Turning to this clonotype: Its antigen is undetermined.

This receptor was taken from a man aged 40-49 years with Graves' ophthalmopathy. The chain carries TRBV24-1 and TRBJ2-7; 8 nucleotides match TRBD1. Sequencing was performed on blood. The CDR3 loop reads CATSDRRTGSHEQYF. The CDR3 nucleotides read TGTGCCACCAGTGACCGCCGGACAGGGAGCCACGAGCAGTACTTC.